Listed below are T cell receptor beta chains from one sample, sequenced in a study of breast tumors, draining lymph nodes, adjacent tissues. TCRdb re-called the multiplex PCR reads through MiXCR, storing one row per CDR3 protein. This sample has 150,000 to 200,000 distinct CDR3 sequences; around a third occur once, and the top ten carry around 4%. The source material was axillary lymph node tissue. The receptor source for this set is a female donor with breast cancer. Some clones in this sample may be carry-over from other donors' samples. CDR3s leave out the opening cysteine and the closing phenylalanine or tryptophan. Some rows have no size entry. The others give once, few or many, or a class for an expanded clone.

many	TRBV7-2	TRBJ2-1	ASRFSGGVGNEQF
many	TRBV7-8	TRBJ2-7	ASSTPDRDYEQY
-	TRBV29-1	TRBJ1-2	SLGGTGNGYT
many	TRBV7-6	TRBJ2-1	ASSLFSGSSYNEQF
many	TRBV10-3	TRBJ1-5	AIGRDSNQPQH
-	TRBV24-1	TRBJ2-5	ATSARLTGQETQY
many	TRBV11-3	TRBJ2-3	ASSPGLAGGLGTDTQY
once	TRBV27	TRBJ2-3	ASGTGKDTRY
medium-sized	TRBV6-5	TRBJ1-5	ASSSGNGQPQH
-	TRBV7-2	TRBJ2-5	ASSWWTSGTQY
many	TRBV7-9	TRBJ2-3	ASSLAARGSDTQY
-	TRBV25-1	TRBJ2-3	ASSWTLAGGTDTQY
many	TRBV13	TRBJ2-5	ASSRGTGDFQETQY
-	TRBV4-1	TRBJ2-4	ASSPVGLAKNIQY
few	TRBV9	TRBJ1-2	ASSVVPGARGYGYT
-	TRBV6-2/TRBV6-3	TRBJ2-2	ASSYSAGELF
-	TRBV7-8	TRBJ1-3	ASSPGGGRNGNTVY
many	TRBV12-3/TRBV12-4	TRBJ1-2	ASWGGQGEWNGYT
few	TRBV11-3	TRBJ1-1	ASSGDRGAEAF
-	TRBV7-8	TRBJ2-3	ASSRNPGLAGAIGLSTDTQY
-	TRBV6-4	TRBJ2-1	ASSDPRGLF
few	TRBV6-1	TRBJ1-5	ASRTGGVNQPQH
many	TRBV2	TRBJ1-2	ASSELAGGDYGYT
-	TRBV6-1	TRBJ2-1	ASSGSSAWNEQF
many	TRBV6-2/TRBV6-3	TRBJ2-5	ASTPFDQETQY
few	TRBV5-8	TRBJ2-5	ASSYGSPPGETQY
many	TRBV12-3/TRBV12-4	TRBJ1-2	ASSFWTGYGYT
medium-sized	TRBV7-2	TRBJ2-3	ASSLEGSVDTQY
many	TRBV7-6	TRBJ2-1	ASSLAGLAGYNEQF